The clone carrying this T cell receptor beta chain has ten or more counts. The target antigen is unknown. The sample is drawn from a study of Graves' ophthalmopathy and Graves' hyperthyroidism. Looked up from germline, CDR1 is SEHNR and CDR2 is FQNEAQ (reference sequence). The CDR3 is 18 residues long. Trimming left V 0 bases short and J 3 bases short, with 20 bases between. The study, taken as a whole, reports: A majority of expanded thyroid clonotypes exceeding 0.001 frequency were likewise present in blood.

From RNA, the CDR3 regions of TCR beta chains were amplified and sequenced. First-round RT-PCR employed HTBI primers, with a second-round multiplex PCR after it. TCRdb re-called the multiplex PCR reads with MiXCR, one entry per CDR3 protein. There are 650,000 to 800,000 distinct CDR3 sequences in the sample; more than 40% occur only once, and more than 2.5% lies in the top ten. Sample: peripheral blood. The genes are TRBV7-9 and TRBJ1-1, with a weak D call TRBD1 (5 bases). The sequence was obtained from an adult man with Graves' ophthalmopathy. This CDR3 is CASSLASWDRRGHTEAFF. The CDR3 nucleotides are TGTGCCAGCAGCTTAGCGTCCTGGGACCGCCGAGGGCACACTGAAGCTTTCTTT.